A single T cell receptor beta chain is shown here with its context. This sample is part of a study of T cell responses to AZD1222 COVID-19 vaccine. Assay used: immunoSEQ multiplex PCR; TCRdb lists only in-frame clones, some missing. This table has roughly 120,000 clones, about nine tenths appearing once. Germline V gene sequence: CDR1 MNHNS, CDR2 SASEGT. The CDR3 consists of 12 residues. Trimming pared 2 bases from V and 7 bases from J, leaving 8 bases between. This clonotype was sampled from an adult who received the AZD1222 COVID-19 vaccine. This specimen was peripheral blood, taken 28 days after the second AZD1222 dose. This sequence joins TRBV6-1 and TRBJ1-1, with no clear D. CDR3 bases: TGTGCCAGCAGTGAACGACCACTTGAAGCTTTCTTT. It is translated as CASSERPLEAFF.